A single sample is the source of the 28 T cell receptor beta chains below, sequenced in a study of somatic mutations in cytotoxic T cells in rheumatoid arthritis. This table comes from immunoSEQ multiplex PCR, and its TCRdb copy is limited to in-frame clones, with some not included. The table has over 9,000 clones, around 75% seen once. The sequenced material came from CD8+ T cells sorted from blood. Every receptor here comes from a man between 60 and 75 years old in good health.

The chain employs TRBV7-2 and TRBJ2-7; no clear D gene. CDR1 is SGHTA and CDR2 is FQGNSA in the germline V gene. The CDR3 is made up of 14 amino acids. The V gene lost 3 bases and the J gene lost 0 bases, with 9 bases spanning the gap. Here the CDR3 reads CASSFLQSSYEQYF. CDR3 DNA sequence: TGTGCCAGCAGCTTCCTTCAGAGCTCCTACGAGCAGTACTTC.

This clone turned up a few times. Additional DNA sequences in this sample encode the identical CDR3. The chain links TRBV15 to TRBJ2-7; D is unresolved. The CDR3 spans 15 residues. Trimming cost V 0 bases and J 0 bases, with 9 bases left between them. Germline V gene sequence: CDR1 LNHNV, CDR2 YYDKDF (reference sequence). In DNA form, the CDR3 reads TGTGCCACCAGCAGAGATCTCGGCAGCTCCTACGAGCAGTACTTC. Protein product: CATSRDLGSSYEQYF. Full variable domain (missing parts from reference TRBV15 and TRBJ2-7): DAMVIQNPRYQVTQFGKPVTLSCSQTLNHNVMYWYQQKSSQAPKLLFHYYDKDFNNEADTPDNFQSRRPNTSFCFLDIRSPGLGDTAMYLCATSRDLGSSYEQYFGPGTRLTVT.

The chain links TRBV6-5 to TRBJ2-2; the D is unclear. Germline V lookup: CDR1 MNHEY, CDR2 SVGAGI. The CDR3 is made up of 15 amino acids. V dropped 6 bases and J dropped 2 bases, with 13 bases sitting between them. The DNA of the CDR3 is TGTGCCAGCAGCCTCTCGACTGGCAACACCGGGGAGCTGTTTTTT. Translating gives CASSLSTGNTGELFF.

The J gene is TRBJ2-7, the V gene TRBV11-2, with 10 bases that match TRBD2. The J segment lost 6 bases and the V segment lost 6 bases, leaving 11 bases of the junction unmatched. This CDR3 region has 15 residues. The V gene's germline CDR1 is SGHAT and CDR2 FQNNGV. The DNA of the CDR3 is TGTGCCAGCAGTCACACCGGGACTAGCGTTCTCGAGCAGTACTTC. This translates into CASSHTGTSVLEQYF.

The chain's CDR3 is CATSRGDGADTQYF. CDR3 nucleotide sequence: TGTGCCACCAGCCGGGGAGACGGAGCGGATACGCAGTATTTT. This chain joins TRBV15 and TRBJ2-3; tentative D call: TRBD2 (5 bases). The CDR3 contains 14 residues. Trimming removed 5 bases from V and 6 bases from J, with 15 bases in between. Germline loops: CDR1 LNHNV, CDR2 YYDKDF (reference sequence). The whole variable domain, remainder taken from reference TRBV15 and TRBJ2-3, is DAMVIQNPRYQVTQFGKPVTLSCSQTLNHNVMYWYQQKSSQAPKLLFHYYDKDFNNEADTPDNFQSRRPNTSFCFLDIRSPGLGDTAMYLCATSRGDGADTQYFGPGTRLTVL.

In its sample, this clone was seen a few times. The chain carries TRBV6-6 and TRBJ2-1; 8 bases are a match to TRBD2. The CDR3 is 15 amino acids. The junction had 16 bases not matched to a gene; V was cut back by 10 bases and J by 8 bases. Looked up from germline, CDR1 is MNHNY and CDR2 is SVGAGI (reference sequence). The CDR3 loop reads CAIASGTRDIDEQFF. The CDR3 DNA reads TGTGCCATCGCTTCCGGGACTAGAGATATCGATGAGCAGTTCTTC.

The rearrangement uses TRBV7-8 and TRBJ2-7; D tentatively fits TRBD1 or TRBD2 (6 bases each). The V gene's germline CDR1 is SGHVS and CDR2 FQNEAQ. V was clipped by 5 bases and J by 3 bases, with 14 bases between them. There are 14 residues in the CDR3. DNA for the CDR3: TGTGCCAGCAGCCCTATAGGGGGAGGCTACGAGCAGTACTTC. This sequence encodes CASSPIGGGYEQYF.

CDR3 bases: TGTGCCAGCCTAGGAAGACAGGGGGTTAGCAATCAGCCCCAGCATTTT. Translated, it gives CASLGRQGVSNQPQHF. V gene TRBV19 combines with J gene TRBJ1-5; the match to TRBD1 covers 9 bases. The CDR3 has 16 residues. CDR1 and CDR2 (germline): LNHDA, SQIVND (reference sequence). V was pared by 9 bases and J by 0 bases, with 9 bases of the junction left unmatched. The full variable domain, completed using reference TRBV19 and TRBJ1-5, is DGGITQSPKYLFRKEGQNVTLSCEQNLNHDAMYWYRQDPGQGLRLIYYSQIVNDFQKGDIAEGYSVSREKKESFPLTVTSAQKNPTAFYLCASLGRQGVSNQPQHFGDGTRLSIL.

CDR3 DNA sequence: TGTGCCAGCAGTGAAGGACTCGACAATCAGCCCCAGCATTTT. Translating it yields CASSEGLDNQPQHF. This rearrangement joins TRBV2 to TRBJ1-5; D is undetermined. Germline V gives CDR1 SNHLY, CDR2 FYNNEI. V lost 1 base, J lost 3 bases, and 7 bases lay in between. The CDR3 is 14 residues long.

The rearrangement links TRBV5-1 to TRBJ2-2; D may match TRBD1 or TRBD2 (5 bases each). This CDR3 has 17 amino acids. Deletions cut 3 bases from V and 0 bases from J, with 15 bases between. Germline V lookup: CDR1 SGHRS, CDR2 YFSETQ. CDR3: CASSSPPGTPNTGELFF. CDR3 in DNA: TGCGCCAGCAGCTCGCCCCCGGGGACCCCGAACACCGGGGAGCTGTTTTTT.

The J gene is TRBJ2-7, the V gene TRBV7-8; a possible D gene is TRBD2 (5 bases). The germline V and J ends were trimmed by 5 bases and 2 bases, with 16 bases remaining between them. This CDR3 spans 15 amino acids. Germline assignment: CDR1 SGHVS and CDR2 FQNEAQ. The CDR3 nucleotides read TGTGCCAGCAGCGTAAACGGGGTCGACGCCTACGAGCAGTACTTC. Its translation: CASSVNGVDAYEQYF.

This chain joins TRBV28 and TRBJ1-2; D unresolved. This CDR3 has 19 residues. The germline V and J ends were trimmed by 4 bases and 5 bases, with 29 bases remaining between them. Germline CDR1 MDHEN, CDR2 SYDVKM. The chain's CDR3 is CASSSNPVKYLVRVYGYTF. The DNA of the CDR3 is TGTGCCAGCAGTTCCAACCCCGTAAAGTACTTGGTCCGTGTTTATGGCTACACCTTC.

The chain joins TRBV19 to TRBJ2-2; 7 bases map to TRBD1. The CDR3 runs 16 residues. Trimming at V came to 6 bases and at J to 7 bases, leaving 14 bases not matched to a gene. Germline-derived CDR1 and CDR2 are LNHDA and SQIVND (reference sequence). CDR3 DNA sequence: TGTGCCAGTAGGCCTCCGCCCACAGGGGTTAACGGGGAGCTGTTTTTT. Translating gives CASRPPPTGVNGELFF. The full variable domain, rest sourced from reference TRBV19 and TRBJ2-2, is DGGITQSPKYLFRKEGQNVTLSCEQNLNHDAMYWYRQDPGQGLRLIYYSQIVNDFQKGDIAEGYSVSREKKESFPLTVTSAQKNPTAFYLCASRPPPTGVNGELFFGEGSRLTVL.

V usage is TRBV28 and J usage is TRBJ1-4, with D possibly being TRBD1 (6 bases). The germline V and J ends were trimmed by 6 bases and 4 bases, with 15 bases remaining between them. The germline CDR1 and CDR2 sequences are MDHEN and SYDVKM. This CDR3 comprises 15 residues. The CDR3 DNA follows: TGTGCCAGCAGACAGGGCGGAATAGGTAATGAAAAACTGTTTTTT. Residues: CASRQGGIGNEKLFF.

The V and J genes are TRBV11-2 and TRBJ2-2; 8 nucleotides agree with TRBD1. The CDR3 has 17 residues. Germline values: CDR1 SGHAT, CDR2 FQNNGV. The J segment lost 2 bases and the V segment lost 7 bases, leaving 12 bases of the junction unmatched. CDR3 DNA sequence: TGTGCCAGCACCGTTAACGACAGGGGCCTAAACACCGGGGAGCTGTTTTTT. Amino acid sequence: CASTVNDRGLNTGELFF.

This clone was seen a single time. The CDR3: CASSLGPDTQYF. Written as DNA, the CDR3 is TGTGCCAGCAGCTTAGGCCCAGATACGCAGTATTTT. The genes are TRBV13 and TRBJ2-3; D is unclear. The CDR3 is 12 amino acids. Trimming took 0 bases from V and 4 from J, leaving 2 bases between them. Germline V gene lookup returns CDR1 PRHDT and CDR2 FYEKMQ (reference sequence).

The chain's CDR3 is CASSVQPLGLAGAYEQYF. Written as DNA, the CDR3 is TGCGCCAGCAGCGTCCAACCGCTGGGGTTAGCGGGGGCCTACGAGCAGTACTTC. This chain links TRBV5-1 with TRBJ2-7; 9 bases are shared with TRBD2. Germline values: CDR1 SGHRS, CDR2 YFSETQ. The V segment lost 4 bases and the J segment 2 bases; nucleotides outside the gene matches: 16. The CDR3 has 18 amino acids.

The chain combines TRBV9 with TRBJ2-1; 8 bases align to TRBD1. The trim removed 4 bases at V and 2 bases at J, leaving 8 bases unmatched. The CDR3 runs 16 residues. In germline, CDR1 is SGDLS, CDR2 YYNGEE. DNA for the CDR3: TGTGCCAGCAGCCCATGGACAGGGATCACCTACAATGAGCAGTTCTTC. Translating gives CASSPWTGITYNEQFF.

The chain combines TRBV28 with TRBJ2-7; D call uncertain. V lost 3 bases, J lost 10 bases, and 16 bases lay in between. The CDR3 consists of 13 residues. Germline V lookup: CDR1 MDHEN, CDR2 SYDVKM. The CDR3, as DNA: TGTGCCAGCAGTTTGGTCCCGGGTCCCGCACAGTACTTC. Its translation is CASSLVPGPAQYF. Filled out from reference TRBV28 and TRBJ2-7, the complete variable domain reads DVKVTQSSRYLVKRTGEKVFLECVQDMDHENMFWYRQDPGLGLRLIYFSYDVKMKEKGDIPEGYSVSREKKERFSLILESASTNQTSMYLCASSLVPGPAQYFGPGTRLTVT.

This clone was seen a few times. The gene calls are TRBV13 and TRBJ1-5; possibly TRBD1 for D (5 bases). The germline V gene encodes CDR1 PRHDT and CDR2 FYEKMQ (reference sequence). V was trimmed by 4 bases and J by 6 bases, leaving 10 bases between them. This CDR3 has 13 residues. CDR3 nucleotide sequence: TGTGCCAGCAGCTGGGGGGACGGTCAGCCCCAGCATTTT. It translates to CASSWGDGQPQHF.

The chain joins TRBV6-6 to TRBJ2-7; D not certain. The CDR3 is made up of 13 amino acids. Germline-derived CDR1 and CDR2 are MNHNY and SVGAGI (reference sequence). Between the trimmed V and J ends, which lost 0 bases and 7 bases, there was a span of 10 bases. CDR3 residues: CASSYSPDNEQYF. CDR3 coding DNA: TGTGCCAGCAGTTACTCCCCGGATAATGAGCAGTACTTC.

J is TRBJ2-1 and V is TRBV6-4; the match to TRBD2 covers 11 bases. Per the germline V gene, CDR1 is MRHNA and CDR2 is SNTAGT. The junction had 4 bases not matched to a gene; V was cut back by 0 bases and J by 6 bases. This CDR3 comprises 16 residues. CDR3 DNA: TGTGCCAGCAGTGACTCGGTAGCGGGGGGGAGCAATGAGCAGTTCTTC. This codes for CASSDSVAGGSNEQFF.

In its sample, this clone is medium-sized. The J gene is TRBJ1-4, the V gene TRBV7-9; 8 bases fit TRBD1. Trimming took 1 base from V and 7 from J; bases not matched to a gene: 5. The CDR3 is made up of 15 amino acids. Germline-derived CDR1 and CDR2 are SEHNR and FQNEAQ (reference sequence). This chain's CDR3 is CASSLGSGGGEKLFF. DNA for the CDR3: TGTGCCAGCAGCTTAGGGTCAGGGGGCGGTGAAAAACTGTTTTTT.

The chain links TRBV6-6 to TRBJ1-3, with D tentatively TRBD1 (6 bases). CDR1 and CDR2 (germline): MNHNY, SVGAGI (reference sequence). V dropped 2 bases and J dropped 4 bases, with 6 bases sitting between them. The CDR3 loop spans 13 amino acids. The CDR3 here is CASSYGTGNTIYF. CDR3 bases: TGTGCCAGCAGTTACGGGACAGGAAACACCATATATTTT.

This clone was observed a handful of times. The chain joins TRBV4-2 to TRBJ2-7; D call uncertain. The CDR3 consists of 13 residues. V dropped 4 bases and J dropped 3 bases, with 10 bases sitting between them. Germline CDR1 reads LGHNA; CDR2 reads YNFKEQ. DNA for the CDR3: TGTGCCAGCAGCCCCAACCCAGGCTACGAGCAGTACTTC. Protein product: CASSPNPGYEQYF.

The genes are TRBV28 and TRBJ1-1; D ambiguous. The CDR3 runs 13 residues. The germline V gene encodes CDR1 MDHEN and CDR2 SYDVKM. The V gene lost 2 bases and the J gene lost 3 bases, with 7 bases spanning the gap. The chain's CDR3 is CASSLQQDTEAFF. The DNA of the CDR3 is TGTGCCAGCAGTTTACAGCAGGACACTGAAGCTTTCTTT. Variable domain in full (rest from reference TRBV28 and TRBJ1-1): DVKVTQSSRYLVKRTGEKVFLECVQDMDHENMFWYRQDPGLGLRLIYFSYDVKMKEKGDIPEGYSVSREKKERFSLILESASTNQTSMYLCASSLQQDTEAFFGQGTRLTVV.

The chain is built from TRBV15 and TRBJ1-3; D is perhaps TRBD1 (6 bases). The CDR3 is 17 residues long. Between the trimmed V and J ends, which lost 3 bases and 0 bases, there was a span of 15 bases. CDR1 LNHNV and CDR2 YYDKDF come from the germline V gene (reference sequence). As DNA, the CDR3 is TGTGCCACCAGCAGGGCTTCAGGGGCCCGCTCTGGAAACACCATATATTTT. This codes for CATSRASGARSGNTIYF. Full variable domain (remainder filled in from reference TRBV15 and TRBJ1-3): DAMVIQNPRYQVTQFGKPVTLSCSQTLNHNVMYWYQQKSSQAPKLLFHYYDKDFNNEADTPDNFQSRRPNTSFCFLDIRSPGLGDTAMYLCATSRASGARSGNTIYFGEGSWLTVV.

The CDR3 is CASSPAGSGKRQYF. For the CDR3, the DNA is TGTGCCAGCAGTCCCGCTGGGTCGGGGAAGAGACAGTACTTC. The chain uses TRBV6-5 and TRBJ2-5; tentative D call: TRBD2 (5 bases). The germline gives CDR1 MNHEY, CDR2 SVGAGI. V lost 5 bases to trimming and J lost 11 bases, with 21 bases between them. The CDR3 is 14 residues long.